Presented here are 9 T cell receptor beta chains from one specimen sequenced in a study of blood T cell repertoires in COVID-19. The repertoire was sequenced with immunoSEQ multiplex PCR; TCRdb's copy has only in-frame clones and lacks some. The sample includes 200,000 to 250,000 clones, 80% seen only once; the top ten take 3.5% to 4.5%. The material sequenced was PBMCs or T cells enriched from blood (not recorded which). These receptors originate from a young man with acute COVID-19.

The chain employs TRBV27 and TRBJ2-3; 14 nucleotides match TRBD2. Trimming took 5 bases from V and 4 from J; bases not matched to a gene: 8. The germline CDR1 and CDR2 sequences are MNHEY and SMNVEV (reference sequence). The length of the CDR3 is 17 residues. CDR3 amino acids: CASSILGTSGGSDTQYF. The CDR3 bases are TGTGCCAGCAGTATACTCGGGACTAGCGGGGGTTCAGATACGCAGTATTTT.

The genes are TRBV6-1 and TRBJ1-1, with TRBD1 matching over 9 bases. Trimming at V came to 3 bases and at J to 7 bases, leaving 3 bases not matched to a gene. Germline CDR1 reads MNHNS; CDR2 reads SASEGT. The CDR3 sequence is 13 residues long. The CDR3 nucleotides are TGTGCCAGCAGTGACCGGACAGGGGTTGAAGCTTTCTTT. Encoded protein: CASSDRTGVEAFF.

This clone was seen only once. V usage is TRBV3-1 (or the pseudogene TRBV3-2) and J usage is TRBJ2-1; no reliable D call. From germline, CDR1 is LGHDT and CDR2 YNNKEL (reference sequence). V gave up 0 bases and J gave up 0 bases, with 9 bases separating them. The CDR3 totals 16 residues. The CDR3 loop reads CASSQERTVSYNEQFF. The CDR3 DNA reads as TGTGCCAGCAGCCAAGAGCGTACGGTCTCCTACAATGAGCAGTTCTTC.

The rearrangement uses TRBV27 and TRBJ1-2; 9 nucleotides align to TRBD1. Trimming removed 0 bases from V and 4 bases from J; junction bases left unmatched: 6. Germline loops: CDR1 MNHEY, CDR2 SMNVEV (reference sequence). This CDR3 spans 16 amino acids. CDR3 bases: TGTGCCAGCAGTTTATCGGGGGACAGGGATACCTATGGCTACACCTTC. This encodes CASSLSGDRDTYGYTF.

This clone was detected once. The V and J genes are TRBV5-6 and TRBJ1-4; TRBD1 matches at 7 bases. This CDR3 is built from 15 residues. V trimming: 3 bases; J trimming: 5 bases; junction bases outside the gene matches: 7. CDR1 and CDR2 (germline): SGHDT, YYEEEE. Here the CDR3 reads CASSSADRLNEKLFF. The DNA for the CDR3 is TGTGCCAGCAGCTCGGCGGACAGGTTGAATGAAAAACTGTTTTTT. The full variable domain, with the rest looked up from reference TRBV5-6 and TRBJ1-4, is DAGVTQSPTHLIKTRGQQVTLRCSPKSGHDTVSWYQQALGQGPQFIFQYYEEEERQRGNFPDRFSGHQFPNYSSELNVNALLLGDSALYLCASSSADRLNEKLFFGSGTQLSVL.

This sequence joins TRBV28 and TRBJ1-3; weak D call: TRBD1 (6 bases). The germline gives CDR1 MDHEN, CDR2 SYDVKM. This CDR3 is 15 amino acids long. V lost 5 bases, J lost 4 bases, and 15 bases lay in between. The CDR3 loop reads CASSKTGLAGNTIYF. In nucleotides, the CDR3 is TGTGCCAGCAGTAAGACAGGTTTGGCCGGAAACACCATATATTTT.

This chain uses TRBV28 with TRBJ1-3, with D unresolved. From germline, CDR1 is MDHEN and CDR2 SYDVKM. V lost 6 bases to trimming and J lost 3 bases, with 15 bases between them. The CDR3 sequence is 15 residues long. The CDR3 region is CASRAPRAGGNTIYF. The CDR3 nucleotides read TGTGCCAGCAGGGCGCCGCGGGCGGGTGGAAACACCATATATTTT.

The CDR3 loop is CASRGATSVSYEQYF. The DNA of the CDR3 is TGTGCCAGCAGGGGGGCAACTAGCGTATCCTACGAGCAGTACTTC. The J gene is TRBJ2-7, the V gene TRBV28; D may be TRBD2 (7 bases). V was trimmed by 6 bases and J by 1 base, leaving 16 bases between them. Germline CDR1 reads MDHEN; CDR2 reads SYDVKM. The CDR3 runs to 15 residues. Based on the CDR3 plus reference TRBV28 and TRBJ2-7, the full variable domain is DVKVTQSSRYLVKRTGEKVFLECVQDMDHENMFWYRQDPGLGLRLIYFSYDVKMKEKGDIPEGYSVSREKKERFSLILESASTNQTSMYLCASRGATSVSYEQYFGPGTRLTVT.

This clone was seen only once. The V and J genes are TRBV9 and TRBJ2-7; 8 nucleotides line up with TRBD1. Losses at the gene ends were 7 bases for V and 6 bases for J; bases not matched to a gene: 6. The germline V gene encodes CDR1 SGDLS and CDR2 YYNGEE. CDR3 size: 12 residues. The CDR3 sequence is CASGTGPLEQYF. CDR3 nucleotides: TGTGCCAGCGGGACAGGCCCTCTCGAGCAGTACTTC.